The rows below give T cell receptor beta chains drawn from one sample of a study of T cells after yellow fever vaccination. From the 5' RACE reads, TCRdb called clonotypes with MiXCR, one entry per CDR3 protein. The sample shows under 95,000 distinct CDR3 sequences, 7.3% of them seen only once. The sequencing here drew on CD8+ T cells sorted from PBMCs, taken approximately 11 days after the first yellow fever vaccination. These TCRs come from a man aged 18 to 30 who received the YFV17D yellow fever vaccine. Both conserved end residues are part of each CDR3. D genes are given only for firm matches. Clone size appears in some rows only: once, few, many, or a class for an expanded clone.

few	16	TRBD1	TRBV12-3/TRBV12-4	TRBJ2-6	CASSKTGGSGANVLTF	TGTGCCAGCAGCAAAACAGGGGGCTCTGGGGCCAACGTCCTGACTTTC
NA	16	NA	TRBV29-1	TRBJ2-7	CSVEDGGGHATYEQYF	TGCAGCGTTGAAGATGGGGGGGGGCATGCAACCTACGAGCAGTACTTC
many	15	NA	TRBV6-5	TRBJ2-1	CASSWGAGGNNEQFF	TGTGCCAGCAGTTGGGGGGCAGGGGGAAACAATGAGCAGTTCTTC
NA	13	NA	TRBV2	TRBJ1-1	CASSPNRGNEAFF	TGTGCCAGCAGTCCTAACCGGGGGAACGAAGCTTTCTTT
many	15	TRBD1	TRBV19	TRBJ2-5	CASSIWTGIGETQYF	TGTGCCAGTAGTATTTGGACAGGGATAGGGGAGACCCAGTACTTC
many	14	NA	TRBV19	TRBJ2-1	CASSIKGAYNEQFF	TGTGCCAGTAGTATAAAGGGTGCCTACAATGAGCAGTTCTTC
many	16	NA	TRBV3-1	TRBJ2-3	CASSLSSGINTDTQYF	TGTGCCAGCAGCCTTTCTTCAGGGATCAACACAGATACGCAGTATTTT
NA	12	NA	TRBV19	TRBJ2-2	CASTGFTGELFF	TGTGCCAGTACAGGGTTCACCGGGGAGCTGTTTTTT
many	16	NA	TRBV7-9	TRBJ1-5	CASSSEGQEGNQPQHF	TGTGCCAGCAGCTCGGAGGGTCAGGAGGGCAATCAGCCCCAGCATTTT
NA	16	TRBD1	TRBV7-9	TRBJ2-1	CASSLPRGQVVDEQFF	TGTGCCAGCAGCTTACCCCGCGGACAGGTAGTCGATGAGCAGTTCTTC
NA	13	NA	TRBV4-2	TRBJ1-6	CASSPITRLPLHF	TGTGCCAGCAGCCCAATTACCAGGTTACCCCTCCACTTT
NA	14	NA	TRBV5-6	TRBJ2-1	CAMSPGLRHNEQFF	TGTGCCATGAGCCCCGGGCTCCGGCACAATGAGCAGTTCTTC
NA	12	TRBD1	TRBV9	TRBJ1-1	CASSGDRLEAFF	TGTGCCAGCAGCGGGGACAGACTTGAAGCTTTCTTT
NA	15	TRBD1	TRBV9	TRBJ2-3	CASSDPGTDPDTQYF	TGTGCCAGCAGCGACCCCGGGACAGATCCAGATACGCAGTATTTT
NA	18	NA	TRBV4-3	TRBJ2-6	CASSQVGGFPSGANVLTF	TGCGCCAGCAGCCAAGTGGGCGGGTTTCCATCTGGGGCCAACGTCCTGACTTTC
few	15	NA	TRBV4-1	TRBJ2-3	CASTSRLAMTDTQYF	TGCGCCAGCACCTCCAGGCTAGCTATGACAGATACGCAGTATTTT
many	15	NA	TRBV7-6	TRBJ1-5	CASSAQGLSNQPQHF	TGTGCCAGCAGCGCACAGGGTCTTAGCAATCAGCCCCAGCATTTT
few	16	NA	TRBV4-1	TRBJ2-5	CASSPEGWVLSETQYF	TGCGCCAGCAGCCCCGAGGGGTGGGTGTTGTCAGAGACCCAGTACTTC
few	15	NA	TRBV19	TRBJ2-5	CASSIGPGYQETQYF	TGTGCCAGTAGTATAGGCCCAGGGTACCAAGAGACCCAGTACTTC
many	15	NA	TRBV7-3	TRBJ2-3	CASSSTGFETDTQYF	TGTGCCAGCAGCTCGACCGGGTTTGAGACAGATACGCAGTATTTT
many	14	NA	TRBV20-1	TRBJ2-2	CSASEGRDTGELFF	TGCAGTGCTAGTGAGGGACGGGACACCGGGGAGCTGTTTTTT
few	16	TRBD1	TRBV11-2	TRBJ2-7	CASSSAPGQSNYEQYF	TGTGCCAGCAGCTCGGCCCCGGGACAGAGCAACTACGAGCAGTACTTC
few	13	TRBD1	TRBV27	TRBJ1-2	CASSLSGGGGYTF	TGTGCCAGCAGTTTATCAGGGGGCGGGGGCTACACCTTC
few	13	TRBD2	TRBV29-1	TRBJ2-7	CSVVAGGRAEQYF	TGCAGCGTTGTCGCGGGAGGTCGAGCCGAGCAGTACTTC
few	16	NA	TRBV18	TRBJ2-4	CASSIQSSLAKNIQYF	TGTGCCAGCTCAATTCAAAGTTCTCTAGCCAAAAACATTCAGTACTTC
many	15	NA	TRBV12-3/TRBV12-4	TRBJ1-1	CASSPRWGLNTEAFF	TGTGCCAGCAGTCCACGTTGGGGACTGAACACTGAAGCTTTCTTT
NA	15	NA	TRBV27	TRBJ2-1	CASSYWGKLYNEQFF	TGTGCCAGCAGTTACTGGGGGAAGCTATACAATGAGCAGTTCTTC
few	13	NA	TRBV12-5	TRBJ2-1	CASGPSGHNEQFF	TGTGCTAGTGGTCCTTCCGGACACAATGAGCAGTTCTTC
NA	13	NA	TRBV5-6	TRBJ2-1	CASSLSRVNEQFF	TGTGCCAGCAGCTTGAGCAGGGTCAATGAGCAGTTCTTC
few	13	NA	TRBV5-1	TRBJ2-7	CASSPGSGYEQYF	TGCGCCAGCAGTCCTGGATCGGGCTACGAGCAGTACTTC
many	15	NA	TRBV5-5	TRBJ2-1	CASSLAGSEGWEQFF	TGTGCCAGCAGCTTGGCCGGAAGTGAAGGTTGGGAGCAGTTCTTC
many	15	NA	TRBV6-2/TRBV6-3	TRBJ2-3	CASHVGSDTTDTQYF	TGTGCCAGTCACGTGGGATCAGACACGACAGATACGCAGTATTTT
many	12	NA	TRBV20-1	TRBJ2-5	CSARGGRETQYF	TGCAGTGCTAGAGGGGGGCGAGAGACCCAGTACTTC
many	14	TRBD1	TRBV12-3/TRBV12-4	TRBJ2-7	CASNNPGQGYEQYF	TGTGCCAGCAACAACCCGGGACAGGGCTACGAGCAGTACTTC
NA	16	NA	TRBV14	TRBJ2-4	CASSQIGGAAKNIQYF	TGTGCCAGCAGCCAAATAGGCGGGGCAGCCAAAAACATTCAGTACTTC
many	15	NA	TRBV7-2	TRBJ2-1	CASSLARQGYNEQFF	TGTGCCAGCAGCTTAGCGCGGCAGGGATACAATGAGCAGTTCTTC
many	16	TRBD1	TRBV5-5	TRBJ1-1	CASSLETGVTWTEAFF	TGTGCCAGCAGCTTGGAGACAGGGGTAACCTGGACTGAAGCTTTCTTT
NA	16	TRBD1	TRBV7-8	TRBJ1-5	CASSLAAGGNDQPQHF	TGTGCCAGCAGCTTAGCGGCAGGGGGCAATGATCAGCCCCAGCATTTT
NA	13	NA	TRBV20-1	TRBJ2-7	CSARAGTSNEQYF	TGCAGTGCTCGCGCCGGGACAAGCAACGAGCAGTACTTC
few	13	NA	TRBV12-3/TRBV12-4	TRBJ1-3	CASRTGLGNTIYF	TGTGCCAGCAGGACGGGACTGGGAAACACCATATATTTT
many	18	NA	TRBV4-1	TRBJ1-3	CASSLVRQGFESGNTIYF	TGCGCCAGCAGCCTCGTCAGGCAGGGATTTGAGTCTGGAAACACCATATATTTT
many	14	NA	TRBV4-1	TRBJ2-5	CASSPRTPQETQYF	TGCGCCAGCAGTCCCCGGACACCCCAAGAGACCCAGTACTTC
few	15	NA	TRBV7-2	TRBJ1-3	CASSPGFGSGNTIYF	TGTGCCAGCAGCCCGGGTTTCGGCTCTGGAAACACCATATATTTT
NA	16	NA	TRBV7-9	TRBJ1-6	CASSRTQGPGDSPLHF	TGTGCCAGCAGCCGCACGCAGGGGCCTGGGGATTCACCCCTCCACTTT
few	12	NA	TRBV20-1	TRBJ1-1	CSASEVGPEAFF	TGCAGTGCTAGCGAAGTTGGGCCTGAAGCTTTCTTT
NA	15	TRBD2	TRBV6-1	TRBJ2-3	CASKAGGTSTDTQYF	TGTGCCAGCAAAGCCGGGGGGACGAGCACAGATACGCAGTATTTT
few	15	TRBD1	TRBV5-5	TRBJ2-7	CASSIRQGEAYEQYF	TGTGCCAGCAGCATAAGACAGGGGGAGGCCTACGAGCAGTACTTC